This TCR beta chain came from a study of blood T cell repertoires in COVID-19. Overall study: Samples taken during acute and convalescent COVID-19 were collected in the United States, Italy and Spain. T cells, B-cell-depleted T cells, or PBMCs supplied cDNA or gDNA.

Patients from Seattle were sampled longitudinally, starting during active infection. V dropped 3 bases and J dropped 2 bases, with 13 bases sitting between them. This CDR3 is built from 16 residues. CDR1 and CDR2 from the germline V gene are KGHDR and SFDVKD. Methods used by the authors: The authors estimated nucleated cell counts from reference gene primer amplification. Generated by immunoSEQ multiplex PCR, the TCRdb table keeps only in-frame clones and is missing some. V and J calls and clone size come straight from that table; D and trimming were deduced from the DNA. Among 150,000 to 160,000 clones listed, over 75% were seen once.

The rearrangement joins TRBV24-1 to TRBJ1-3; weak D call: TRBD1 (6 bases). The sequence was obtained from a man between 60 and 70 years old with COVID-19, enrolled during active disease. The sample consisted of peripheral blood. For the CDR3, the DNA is TGTGCCACCAGTGATACAGGGTCGTCTGCTGGAAACACCATATATTTT. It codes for CATSDTGSSAGNTIYF.